This T cell receptor (beta chain) was found in a study of healthy donors' naive CD4 and CD8 T cells. Starting from approximately 500 ng of total RNA, TCR libraries were made with linear amplification. Using its own MiXCR run on the reads, TCRdb lists one record per CDR3 protein. The repertoire holds about 180,000 distinct CDR3 sequences, over 60% seen once, with about 2.3% in the top ten. A few counts support this clonotype. The germline CDR1 and CDR2 sequences are LNHDA and SQIVND (reference sequence). The length of the CDR3 is 14 residues. Trimming cost V 6 bases and J 3 bases, with 14 bases left between them.

This rearrangement joins TRBV19 to TRBJ1-2, with unresolved D. Sequencing input: naive CD4+ and CD8+ T cells sorted from blood, pooled from several donors. The source is a pool of human donors in good health; the sample pools cells from several healthy donors. The CDR3 spells CASSRRGNHYGYTF. The DNA for the CDR3 is TGTGCCAGTAGCCGCCGTGGAAACCACTATGGCTACACCTTC.